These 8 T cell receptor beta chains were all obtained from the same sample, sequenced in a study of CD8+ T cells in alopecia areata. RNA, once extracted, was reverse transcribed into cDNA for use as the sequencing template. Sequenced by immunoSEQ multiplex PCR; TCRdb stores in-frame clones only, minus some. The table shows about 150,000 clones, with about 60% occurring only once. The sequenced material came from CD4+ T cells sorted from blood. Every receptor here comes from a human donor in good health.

Here the CDR3 DNA reads TGCAGCGTCCTGGGGGCTGTGGGCTCCTACGAGCAGTACTTC. It yields the protein CSVLGAVGSYEQYF. The chain couples TRBV29-1 to TRBJ2-7, with D perhaps TRBD1 (6 bases). Germline V gene sequence: CDR1 SQVTM, CDR2 ANQGSEA. V lost 6 bases and J 0 bases, leaving 15 bases between the germline ends. CDR3 length: 14 amino acids.

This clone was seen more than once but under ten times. CDR3 nucleotides: TGTGCCTGGAGTGCCGGATCAAGAGCTTTCTTT. Encoded protein: CAWSAGSRAFF. V is TRBV30 and J is TRBJ1-1; D gene ambiguous. This CDR3 region has 11 residues. The V end was cut by 1 base, the J end by 10 bases, with 10 bases between. Germline V lookup: CDR1 GTSNPN, CDR2 SVGIG (reference sequence).

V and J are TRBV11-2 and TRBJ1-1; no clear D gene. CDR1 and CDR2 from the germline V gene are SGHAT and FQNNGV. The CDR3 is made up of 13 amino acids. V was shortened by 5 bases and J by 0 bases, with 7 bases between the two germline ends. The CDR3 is CASSGRMNTEAFF. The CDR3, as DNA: TGTGCCAGCAGCGGCCGGATGAACACTGAAGCTTTCTTT.

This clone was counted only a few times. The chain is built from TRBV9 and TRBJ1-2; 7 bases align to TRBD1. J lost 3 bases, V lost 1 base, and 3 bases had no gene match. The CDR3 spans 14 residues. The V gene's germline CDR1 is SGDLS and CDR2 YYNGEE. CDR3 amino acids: CASSVWDRDYGYTF. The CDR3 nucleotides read TGTGCCAGCAGCGTATGGGACAGAGACTATGGCTACACCTTC.

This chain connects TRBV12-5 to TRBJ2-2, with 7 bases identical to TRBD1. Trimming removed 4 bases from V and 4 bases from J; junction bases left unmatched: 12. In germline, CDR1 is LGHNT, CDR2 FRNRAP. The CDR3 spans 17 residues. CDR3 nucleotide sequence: TGTGCTAGTGGTTCACGACAGGGATTCGGGACCACCGGGGAGCTGTTTTTT. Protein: CASGSRQGFGTTGELFF.

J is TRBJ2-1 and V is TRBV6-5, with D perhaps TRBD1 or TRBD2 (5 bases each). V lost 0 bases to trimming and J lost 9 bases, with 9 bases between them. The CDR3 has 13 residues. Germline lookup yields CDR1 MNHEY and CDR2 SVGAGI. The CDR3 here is CASSYSMGTEQFF. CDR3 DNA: TGTGCCAGCAGTTACTCGATGGGGACTGAGCAGTTCTTC.

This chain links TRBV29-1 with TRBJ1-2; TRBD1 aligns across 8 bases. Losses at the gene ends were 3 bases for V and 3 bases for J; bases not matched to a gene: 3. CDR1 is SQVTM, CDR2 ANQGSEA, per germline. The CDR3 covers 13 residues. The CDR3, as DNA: TGCAGCGTTGATCAGGGGGCTGACTATGGCTACACCTTC. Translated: CSVDQGADYGYTF. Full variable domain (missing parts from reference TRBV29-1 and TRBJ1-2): SAVISQKPSRDICQRGTSLTIQCQVDSQVTMMFWYRQQPGQSLTLIATANQGSEATYESGFVIDKFPISRPNLTFSTLTVSNMSPEDSSIYLCSVDQGADYGYTFGSGTRLTVV.

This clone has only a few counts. In nucleotides, the CDR3 is TGCGCCAGCAGCTTGCAGCACCCCTACGAGCAGTACTTC. Protein: CASSLQHPYEQYF. This sequence joins TRBV5-1 and TRBJ2-7, with unresolved D. With 1 base removed from V and 2 bases from J, the gap between germline ends came to 7 bases. CDR1 and CDR2 from the germline V gene are SGHRS and YFSETQ. The CDR3 totals 13 residues.